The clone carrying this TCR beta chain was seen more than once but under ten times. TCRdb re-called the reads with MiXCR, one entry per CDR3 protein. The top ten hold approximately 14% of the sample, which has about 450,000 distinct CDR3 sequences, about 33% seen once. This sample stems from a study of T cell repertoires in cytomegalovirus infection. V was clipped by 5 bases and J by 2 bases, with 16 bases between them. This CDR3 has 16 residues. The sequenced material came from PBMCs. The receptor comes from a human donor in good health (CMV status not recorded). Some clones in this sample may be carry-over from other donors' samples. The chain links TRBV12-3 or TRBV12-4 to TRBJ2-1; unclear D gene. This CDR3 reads CASSPSSDFPYNEQFF. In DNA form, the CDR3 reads TGTGCCAGCAGTCCCTCGTCAGACTTTCCCTACAATGAGCAGTTCTTC.